A single sample is the source of the 11 T cell receptor beta chains below, sequenced in a study of T cell responses to AZD1222 COVID-19 vaccine. Data came from immunoSEQ multiplex PCR; TCRdb stores just in-frame clones and leaves some out. The sample lists roughly 120,000 clones, around 87% occurring once. The sample was peripheral blood, taken on day 0 of AZD1222 vaccination. These receptor sequences come from an adult in good health.

The genes are TRBV7-9 and TRBJ2-5; D possibly uses TRBD1 or TRBD2 (5 bases each). Germline lookup yields CDR1 SEHNR and CDR2 FQNEAQ (reference sequence). This CDR3 has 14 amino acids. Deletions cut 4 bases from V and 2 bases from J, with 11 bases between. The CDR3 protein is CASSSQGRQETQYF. The CDR3, as DNA: TGTGCCAGCAGCTCCCAGGGACGGCAAGAGACCCAGTACTTC. The full variable domain, in which reference TRBV7-9 and TRBJ2-5 provide the parts outside the CDR3, is DTGVSQNPRHKITKRGQNVTFRCDPISEHNRLYWYRQTLGQGPEFLTYFQNEAQLEKSRLLSDRFSAERPKGSFSTLEIQRTEQGDSAMYLCASSSQGRQETQYFGPGTRLLVL.

The V gene is TRBV30, the J gene TRBJ2-1; 9 bases match TRBD2. The CDR3 consists of 16 residues. Per the germline V gene, CDR1 is GTSNPN and CDR2 is SVGIG (reference sequence). Trimming cost V 0 bases and J 8 bases; bases outside gene matches: 11. The CDR3 sequence is CAWSVVAGALRDEQFF. The CDR3 region has the DNA TGTGCCTGGAGTGTAGTAGCGGGGGCCCTCAGGGATGAGCAGTTCTTC.

The gene calls are TRBV5-4 and TRBJ1-2, with 9 bases fitting TRBD1. Germline CDR1 is SGHNT and CDR2 is YYREEE (reference sequence). The CDR3 totals 15 residues. V shed 5 bases and J 7 bases; nucleotides not matched to a gene: 12. CDR3 loop: CASSTGDREDFGYTF. The CDR3 nucleotides are TGTGCCAGCAGTACCGGGGACAGGGAGGACTTTGGCTACACCTTC.

V and J are TRBV18 and TRBJ2-5; D remains unclear. CDR1 is KGHSH and CDR2 is LQKENI in the germline V gene. The CDR3 runs 14 residues. V was shortened by 5 bases and J by 2 bases, with 12 bases between the two germline ends. CDR3 nucleotide sequence: TGTGCCAGCTCAAAGGCTGGGAATCAAGAGACCCAGTACTTC. It is translated as CASSKAGNQETQYF.

A single count supports this clone. The chain joins TRBV5-1 to TRBJ2-5, with TRBD2 matching 14 bases. Germline values: CDR1 SGHRS, CDR2 YFSETQ. The CDR3 runs 18 residues. The junction had 13 bases not matched to a gene; V was cut back by 4 bases and J by 5 bases. The CDR3 region has the DNA TGCGCCAGCAGCCCAGGGACTAGCGGGGGACCCGCGGGTGAGACCCAGTACTTC. Translation gives CASSPGTSGGPAGETQYF.

This clone was recorded once. The genes are TRBV29-1 and TRBJ2-5, with D perhaps TRBD1 (5 bases). CDR3 length: 13 amino acids. V was clipped by 2 bases and J by 5 bases, with 12 bases between them. In germline, CDR1 is SQVTM, CDR2 ANQGSEA. CDR3 protein: CSVERQSRETQYF. CDR3 sequence (DNA): TGCAGCGTTGAACGACAGAGCCGGGAGACCCAGTACTTC.

The chain has TRBV20-1 and TRBJ2-2; either TRBD1 or TRBD2 may supply D (6 bases each). Germline CDR1 DFQATT, CDR2 SNEGSKA (reference sequence). The CDR3 has 14 amino acids. V shed 3 bases and J shed 5 bases, with 13 bases lying between them. The CDR3 DNA follows: TGCAGTGCTAGTTTTTGGGGGGCGACCGGGGAGCTGTTTTTT. Translation: CSASFWGATGELFF.

The rearrangement uses TRBV5-5 and TRBJ1-4, with D perhaps TRBD1 (5 bases). The CDR3 length is 14 residues. V lost 5 bases to trimming and J lost 3 bases, with 11 bases between them. CDR1 SGHKS and CDR2 YYEKEE come from the germline V gene (reference sequence). The CDR3 DNA reads as TGTGCCAGCAGTATCGGGACCTCTAATGAAAAACTGTTTTTT. It is translated as CASSIGTSNEKLFF.

The J gene is TRBJ2-7, the V gene TRBV18; no firm D call. V lost 0 bases, J lost 0 bases, and 6 bases lay in between. The CDR3 length is 14 residues. The germline V gene has CDR1 KGHSH and CDR2 LQKENI. CDR3 region: CASSPPSRSYEQYF. The CDR3 DNA reads TGTGCCAGCTCACCACCTTCTCGCTCCTACGAGCAGTACTTC.

The V call is TRBV6-5, the J call TRBJ1-3; no definite D call. The V gene lost 6 bases and the J gene lost 3 bases, with 3 bases spanning the gap. The CDR3 spans 11 residues. Germline CDR1 MNHEY, CDR2 SVGAGI. CDR3 DNA sequence: TGTGCCAGCAGCCGTGGAAACACCATATATTTT. Amino acids: CASSRGNTIYF.

The chain links TRBV2 to TRBJ2-2; possibly TRBD2 for D (5 bases). The CDR3 is 12 amino acids. Germline CDR1 and CDR2: SNHLY and FYNNEI. V was pared by 7 bases and J by 9 bases, with 12 bases between. The CDR3: CASKASPRELFF. DNA of the CDR3: TGTGCCAGCAAGGCTAGCCCCCGGGAGCTGTTTTTT. Variable domain in full (rest from reference TRBV2 and TRBJ2-2): EPEVTQTPSHQVTQMGQEVILRCVPISNHLYFYWYRQILGQKVEFLVSFYNNEISEKSEIFDDQFSVERPDGSNFTLKIRSTKLEDSAMYFCASKASPRELFFGEGSRLTVL.